The sequence of this T cell receptor beta chain was determined in a study of T-cell memory formation after mild COVID-19. This clonotype has a handful of counts. The length of the CDR3 is 13 residues. Trimming removed 6 bases from V and 1 base from J, with 9 bases in between. Germline values: CDR1 SGDLS, CDR2 YYNGEE. TCRdb re-analysed the 5' RACE reads in MiXCR, keeping a single row per CDR3 protein. The sample yields 350,000 to 500,000 distinct CDR3 sequences, roughly 20% seen once. The receptor was isolated from an adult woman who had mild COVID-19 (a few samples of this study predate the infection). Cell type and time point are not known. Sequencing was done on a sample of PBMCs or a T cell subset sorted from them (not recorded which). The chain uses TRBV9 and TRBJ2-3; D is perhaps TRBD1 or TRBD2 (5 bases each). For the CDR3, the DNA is TGTGCCAGCAACGTGGGGGGCACAGATACGCAGTATTTT. Amino acid sequence: CASNVGGTDTQYF.